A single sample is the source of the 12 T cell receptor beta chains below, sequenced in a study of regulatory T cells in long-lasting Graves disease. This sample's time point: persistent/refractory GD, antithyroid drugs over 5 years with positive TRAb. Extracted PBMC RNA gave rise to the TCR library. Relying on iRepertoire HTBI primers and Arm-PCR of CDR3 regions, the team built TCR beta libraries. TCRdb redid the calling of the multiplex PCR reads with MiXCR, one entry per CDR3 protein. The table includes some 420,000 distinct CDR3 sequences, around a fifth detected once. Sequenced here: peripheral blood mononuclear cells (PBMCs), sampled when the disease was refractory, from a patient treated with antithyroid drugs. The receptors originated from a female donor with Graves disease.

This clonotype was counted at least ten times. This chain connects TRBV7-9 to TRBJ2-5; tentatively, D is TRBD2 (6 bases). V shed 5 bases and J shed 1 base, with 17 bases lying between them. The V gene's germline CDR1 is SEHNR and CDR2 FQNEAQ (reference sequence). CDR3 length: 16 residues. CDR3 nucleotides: TGTGCCAGCAGCGCGACAGTTTTGGGGGGCCAAGAGACCCAGTACTTC. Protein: CASSATVLGGQETQYF.

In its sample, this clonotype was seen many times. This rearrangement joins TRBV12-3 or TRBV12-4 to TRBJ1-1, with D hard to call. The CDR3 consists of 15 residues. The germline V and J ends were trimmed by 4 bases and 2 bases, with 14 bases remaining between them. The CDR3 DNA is TGTGCCAGCAGTTCCAGCAGTAGGGATAACACTGAAGCTTTCTTT. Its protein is CASSSSSRDNTEAFF.

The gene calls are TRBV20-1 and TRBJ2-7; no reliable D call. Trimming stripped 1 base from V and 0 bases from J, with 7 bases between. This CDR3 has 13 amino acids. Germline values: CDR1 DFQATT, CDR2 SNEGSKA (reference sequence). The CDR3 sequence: CSARGQTSYEQYF. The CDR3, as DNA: TGCAGTGCTAGAGGGCAAACCTCCTACGAGCAGTACTTC.

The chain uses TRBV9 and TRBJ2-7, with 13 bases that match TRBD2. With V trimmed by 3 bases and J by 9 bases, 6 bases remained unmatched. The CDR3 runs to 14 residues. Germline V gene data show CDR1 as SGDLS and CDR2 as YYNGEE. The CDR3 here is CASSGATSGRGQYF. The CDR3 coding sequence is TGTGCCAGCAGCGGGGCTACTAGCGGGAGGGGGCAGTACTTC.

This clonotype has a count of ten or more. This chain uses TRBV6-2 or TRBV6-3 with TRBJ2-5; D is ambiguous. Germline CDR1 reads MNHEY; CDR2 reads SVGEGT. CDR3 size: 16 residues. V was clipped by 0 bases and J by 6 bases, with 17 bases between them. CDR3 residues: CASSYSIGSIQQTQYF. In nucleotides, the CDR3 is TGTGCCAGCAGTTACTCGATAGGATCGATACAACAGACCCAGTACTTC.

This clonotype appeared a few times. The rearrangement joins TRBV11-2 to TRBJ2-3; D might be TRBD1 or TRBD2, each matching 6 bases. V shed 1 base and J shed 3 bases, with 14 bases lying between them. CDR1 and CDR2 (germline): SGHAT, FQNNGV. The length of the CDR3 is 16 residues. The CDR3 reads CASSLVGGANTDTQYF. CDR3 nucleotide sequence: TGTGCCAGCAGCTTAGTCGGGGGCGCGAATACAGATACGCAGTATTTT.

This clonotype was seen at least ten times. CDR3 sequence: CSAPPRGGQETQYF. Written as DNA, the CDR3 is TGCAGTGCTCCTCCTAGGGGCGGGCAAGAGACCCAGTACTTC. The genes are TRBV20-1 and TRBJ2-5; D possibly matches TRBD1 or TRBD2 (5 bases each). Looked up from germline, CDR1 is DFQATT and CDR2 is SNEGSKA (reference sequence). The CDR3 runs to 14 residues. The V and J ends lost 5 bases and 2 bases respectively, with 15 bases between them.

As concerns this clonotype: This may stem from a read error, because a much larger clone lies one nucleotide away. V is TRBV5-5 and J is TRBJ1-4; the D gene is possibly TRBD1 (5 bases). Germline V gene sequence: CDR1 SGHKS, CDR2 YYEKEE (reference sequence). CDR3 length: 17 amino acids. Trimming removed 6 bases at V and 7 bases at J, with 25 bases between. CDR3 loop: CASNPEGEGHDGEKLFF. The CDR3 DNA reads TGTGCCAGCAACCCAGAAGGAGAAGGACACGACGGTGAAAAACTGTTTTTT.

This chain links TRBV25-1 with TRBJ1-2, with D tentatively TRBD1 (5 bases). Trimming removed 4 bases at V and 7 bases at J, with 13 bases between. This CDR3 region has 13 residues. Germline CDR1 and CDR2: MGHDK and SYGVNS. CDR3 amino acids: CASSVMAGSGYTF. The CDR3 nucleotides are TGTGCCAGCAGTGTAATGGCAGGGTCTGGCTACACCTTC.

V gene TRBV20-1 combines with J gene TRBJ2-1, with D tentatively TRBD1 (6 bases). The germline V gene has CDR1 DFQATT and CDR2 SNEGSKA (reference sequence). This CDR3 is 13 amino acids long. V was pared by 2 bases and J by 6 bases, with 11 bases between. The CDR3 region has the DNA TGCAGTGCTAGAAGGGCAGGGGTCAATGAGCAGTTCTTC. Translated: CSARRAGVNEQFF.

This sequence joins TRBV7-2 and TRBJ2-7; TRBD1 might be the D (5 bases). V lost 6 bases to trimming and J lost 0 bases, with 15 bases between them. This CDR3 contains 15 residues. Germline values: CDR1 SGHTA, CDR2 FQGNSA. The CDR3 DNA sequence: TGTGCCAGCAGTCGAGACAGCTACTACTCCTACGAGCAGTACTTC. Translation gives CASSRDSYYSYEQYF.

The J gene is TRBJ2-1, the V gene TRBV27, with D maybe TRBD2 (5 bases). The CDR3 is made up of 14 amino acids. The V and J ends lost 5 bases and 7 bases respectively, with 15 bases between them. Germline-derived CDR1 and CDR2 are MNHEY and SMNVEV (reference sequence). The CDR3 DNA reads TGTGCCAGCAGTCCCTGGGGAAGGGAGAATGAGCAGTTCTTC. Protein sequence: CASSPWGRENEQFF.